The sequence of this T cell receptor beta chain was determined in a study of Ad26.COV2.S vaccination and SARS-CoV-2 variants. TCRdb's copy holds only in-frame clones and misses some; the assay was immunoSEQ multiplex PCR. The sample carries a few hundred thousand clones, over 75% recorded once. Germline V gene sequence: CDR1 MNHEY, CDR2 SVGAGI. V shed 4 bases and J shed 3 bases, with 7 bases lying between them. This CDR3 region has 13 residues. Treatment denoted: approximately 18 received Ad26.COV2.S at low or high dose, single or two shots; 5 received placebo; per-sample allocation not given. Vaccine and placebo recipients were sampled on day 63 after the first injection. Spike of the Wuhan-strain SARS-CoV-2 was expressed by an Ad26 vector, which formed the vaccine.

Sequences were derived from peripheral blood, sampled in a trial of Ad26.COV2.S vaccine versus placebo. The TCR sequence derives from a person between 18 and 59 years old who received the Ad26.COV2.S COVID-19 vaccine or a placebo. The chain recombines TRBV6-5 with TRBJ2-1; either TRBD1 or TRBD2 may supply D (5 bases each). This CDR3 is CASSWDVYNEQFF. The CDR3 nucleotides read TGTGCCAGCAGTTGGGACGTCTACAATGAGCAGTTCTTC.